The 8 T cell receptor beta chains below were found in one sample sequenced in a study of T cell responses to AZD1222 COVID-19 vaccine (dated by TCRdb to about 2021). The sample's time point label is to be understood as: baseline before first vaccination. The library was obtained by the immunoSEQ multiplex PCR assay. TCRdb took this table from immuneACCESS and kept in-frame rearrangements with V and J called. Such tables lack part of the clones; where checked against another copy, unresolved V genes explain under half of the gap, and the rest is unexplained. The sample has roughly 150,000 clones on record, roughly 92% of them singletons. Roughly 2.3% of the sample is held by the ten biggest clonotypes. Sequencing was performed on peripheral blood, taken on day 0 of AZD1222 vaccination. The origin of the receptors is an adult in good health.

This rearrangement joins TRBV28 to TRBJ1-5; D is possibly TRBD1 (6 bases). The CDR3 has 15 amino acids. Trimming removed 5 bases from V and 4 bases from J, with 15 bases in between. Germline CDR1 and CDR2: MDHEN and SYDVKM. The CDR3 sequence: CASSLQGGRNQPQHF. The DNA of the CDR3 is TGTGCCAGCAGTCTACAAGGGGGGCGAAATCAGCCCCAGCATTTT.

CDR3 in DNA: TGTGCCACCAGCAGAGATCGGGGGGGATGGTCGGATGGCTACACCTTC. Translating it yields CATSRDRGGWSDGYTF. The V call is TRBV15, the J call TRBJ1-2; a possible D gene is TRBD1 (5 bases). Trimming cost V 0 bases and J 6 bases, with 17 bases left between them. The CDR3 is 16 amino acids. Germline V CDR1 and CDR2: LNHNV, YYDKDF (reference sequence).

The genes are TRBV19 and TRBJ2-1; no clear D. CDR3 length: 13 residues. Germline loops: CDR1 LNHDA, CDR2 SQIVND (reference sequence). V was shortened by 3 bases and J by 4 bases, with 7 bases between the two germline ends. The CDR3 coding sequence is TGTGCCAGTAGTATGGGTCAGTACAATGAGCAGTTCTTC. Translated: CASSMGQYNEQFF. Looking up the rest from reference TRBV19 and TRBJ2-1 gives the full variable domain: DGGITQSPKYLFRKEGQNVTLSCEQNLNHDAMYWYRQDPGQGLRLIYYSQIVNDFQKGDIAEGYSVSREKKESFPLTVTSAQKNPTAFYLCASSMGQYNEQFFGPGTRLTVL.

The chain recombines TRBV10-3 with TRBJ2-2; 10 nucleotides agree with TRBD1. Losses at the gene ends were 10 bases for V and 7 bases for J; bases not matched to a gene: 6. Germline assignment: CDR1 ENHRY and CDR2 SYGVKD. This CDR3 is built from 13 residues. CDR3 residues: CATGTGEGGELFF. For the CDR3, the DNA is TGTGCCACCGGGACAGGGGAGGGCGGGGAGCTGTTTTTT.

The rearrangement links TRBV9 to TRBJ2-2; TRBD1 matches 10 bases. The V gene end was trimmed by 0 bases and the J gene end by 7 bases; junction bases not matched to a gene: 6. The V gene's germline CDR1 is SGDLS and CDR2 YYNGEE. The CDR3 sequence is 16 residues long. CDR3 in amino acids: CASSVGGQGTFGELFF. CDR3 in DNA: TGTGCCAGCAGCGTAGGGGGACAGGGGACGTTCGGGGAGCTGTTTTTT.

The chain employs TRBV19 and TRBJ1-2, with D unresolved. CDR1 and CDR2 (germline): LNHDA, SQIVND (reference sequence). The V gene lost 3 bases and the J gene lost 1 base, with 12 bases spanning the gap. The CDR3 runs to 15 residues. CDR3 sequence: CASSMDAGYNYGYTF. In nucleotides, the CDR3 is TGTGCCAGTAGTATGGACGCAGGTTATAACTATGGCTACACCTTC.

The chain joins TRBV7-3 to TRBJ2-5; the D call may be TRBD1 or TRBD2 (5 bases each). CDR3 length: 15 residues. The germline gives CDR1 SGHTA, CDR2 FQGTGA. Deletions cut 6 bases from V and 5 bases from J, with 19 bases between. CDR3 loop: CASRRGPQDGETQYF. The CDR3 nucleotides read TGTGCCAGCAGGAGGGGACCCCAAGACGGTGAGACCCAGTACTTC.

This sequence joins TRBV9 and TRBJ1-4, with D maybe TRBD1 (5 bases). The CDR3 covers 15 residues. Trimming left V 0 bases short and J 8 bases short, with 14 bases between. Germline CDR1 reads SGDLS; CDR2 reads YYNGEE. The CDR3 is CASSVDGGAWEKLFF. As DNA, the CDR3 is TGTGCCAGCAGCGTAGATGGTGGGGCTTGGGAAAAACTGTTTTTT.